One and the same sample provided the 10 T cell receptor beta chains below, sequenced in a study of OX40 agonist ivuxolimab in advanced cancers. The protocol was immunoSEQ multiplex PCR, while the TCRdb copy is restricted to in-frame clones and leaves out a portion. The sample holds about 91,000 clones; 85% to 90% are singletons and the top ten take around 2%. The specimen comprised CD4+ or CD8+ T cells sorted from blood, sampled in a trial of the OX40 agonist ivuxolimab. The origin of the receptors is an adult with an advanced solid tumor such as melanoma, head and neck, liver or kidney cancer.

The chain couples TRBV6-5 to TRBJ2-4; D is unresolved. The V gene lost 4 bases and the J gene lost 0 bases, with 10 bases spanning the gap. Germline V CDR1 and CDR2: MNHEY, SVGAGI. This CDR3 comprises 15 residues. The CDR3 sequence: CASSSTAIAKNIQYF. In nucleotides, the CDR3 is TGTGCCAGCAGTTCCACGGCGATAGCCAAAAACATTCAGTACTTC.

This clone showed up just once. V and J are TRBV30 and TRBJ1-1; TRBD1 is a possible D gene (5 bases). This CDR3 spans 13 amino acids. V was cut by 2 bases and J by 3 bases, with 10 bases left in between. The germline CDR1 and CDR2 sequences are GTSNPN and SVGIG (reference sequence). CDR3 in DNA: TGTGCCTGGAGTCGGGGGATGGACACTGAAGCTTTCTTT. Its translation: CAWSRGMDTEAFF.

This chain joins TRBV9 and TRBJ2-1; D perhaps matches TRBD2 (5 bases). V lost 4 bases to trimming and J lost 0 bases, with 11 bases between them. Germline CDR1 and CDR2: SGDLS and YYNGEE. The CDR3 runs 15 residues. CDR3 amino acids: CASSPVGSSYNEQFF. CDR3 coding DNA: TGTGCCAGCAGCCCCGTAGGGAGCTCCTACAATGAGCAGTTCTTC.

This clone has just one count. This rearrangement joins TRBV29-1 to TRBJ2-3, with TRBD2 identical over 14 bases. Germline trimming cut 4 bases from V and 6 bases from J; bases unmatched to any gene: 9. Germline CDR1 is SQVTM and CDR2 is ANQGSEA. This CDR3 region has 16 residues. The CDR3 DNA reads TGCAGCGTTGCCCCCGGGACTAGCGGGAGAGGGGATACGCAGTATTTT. Encoded protein: CSVAPGTSGRGDTQYF.

This clone appeared a single time. This rearrangement joins TRBV6-1 to TRBJ1-1, with 10 bases that match TRBD1. The CDR3 spans 15 residues. The germline V gene encodes CDR1 MNHNS and CDR2 SASEGT. With 6 bases clipped from V and 4 bases from J, the junction kept 8 bases outside the gene matches. The CDR3 here is CASSRQGALGTEAFF. CDR3 coding DNA: TGTGCCAGCAGCCGACAGGGGGCGCTGGGCACTGAAGCTTTCTTT.

DNA for the CDR3: TGTGCCAGCAAACGGACAGGGAGGAGCTCCTACGAGCAGTACTTC. Translated: CASKRTGRSSYEQYF. This chain links TRBV28 with TRBJ2-7, with 8 bases that match TRBD1. CDR1 MDHEN and CDR2 SYDVKM come from the germline V gene. Trimming took 7 bases from V and 0 from J; bases not matched to a gene: 8. The CDR3 runs 15 residues.

This clone was observed once. The chain couples TRBV30 to TRBJ2-7; TRBD1 matches 7 bases. The CDR3 is 13 amino acids. V was clipped by 0 bases and J by 3 bases; unmatched bases: 2. CDR1 is GTSNPN and CDR2 is SVGIG in the germline V gene (reference sequence). CDR3 amino acids: CAWSVAGGYEQYF. CDR3 nucleotide sequence: TGTGCCTGGAGTGTCGCAGGGGGCTACGAGCAGTACTTC. Full variable domain (rest looked up from reference TRBV30 and TRBJ2-7): SQTIHQWPATLVQPVGSPLSLECTVEGTSNPNLYWYRQAAGRGLQLLFYSVGIGQISSEVPQNLSASRPQDRQFILSSKKLLLSDSGFYLCAWSVAGGYEQYFGPGTRLTVT.

This chain joins TRBV28 and TRBJ1-5; the D is unclear. The germline CDR1 and CDR2 sequences are MDHEN and SYDVKM. Trimming pared 7 bases from V and 0 bases from J, leaving 10 bases between. The CDR3 is 14 residues long. The CDR3 here is CASTTGDSNQPQHF. The CDR3, as DNA: TGTGCCAGCACGACCGGGGATAGCAATCAGCCCCAGCATTTT.

The CDR3: CASSREGTSGSNEQFF. The CDR3 region has the DNA TGCGCCAGCAGTCGGGAGGGGACTAGCGGGAGCAATGAGCAGTTCTTC. V gene TRBV5-1 combines with J gene TRBJ2-1; TRBD2 matches at 14 bases. CDR3 length: 16 residues. The trim removed 5 bases at V and 6 bases at J, leaving 7 bases unmatched. Germline lookup yields CDR1 SGHRS and CDR2 YFSETQ.

The chain couples TRBV11-3 to TRBJ2-7, with 7 bases matching TRBD1. This CDR3 spans 13 amino acids. V shed 5 bases, J shed 0 bases, and the junction held 1 base outside the gene matches. The germline V gene encodes CDR1 SGHNT and CDR2 YENEEA. The CDR3 bases are TGTGCCAGCAGCCGGACAGGCTCCTACGAGCAGTACTTC. This encodes CASSRTGSYEQYF.